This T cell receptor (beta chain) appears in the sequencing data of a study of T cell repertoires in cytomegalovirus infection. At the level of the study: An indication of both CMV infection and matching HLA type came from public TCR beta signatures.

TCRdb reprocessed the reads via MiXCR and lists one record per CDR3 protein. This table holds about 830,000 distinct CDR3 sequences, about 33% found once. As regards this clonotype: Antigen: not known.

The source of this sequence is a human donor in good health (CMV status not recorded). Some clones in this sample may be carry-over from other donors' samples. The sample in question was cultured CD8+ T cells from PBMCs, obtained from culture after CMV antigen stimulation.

The DNA of the CDR3 is TGTGCCAGTAGTATACAACTACTAGCGGGGGGCACCGGGGAGCTGTTTTTT. This encodes CASSIQLLAGGTGELFF. This rearrangement joins TRBV19 to TRBJ2-2; TRBD2 matches 12 bases. The CDR3 length is 17 residues. The V and J ends lost 2 bases and 4 bases, in that order; junction bases with no gene match: 5. The V gene's germline CDR1 is LNHDA and CDR2 SQIVND (reference sequence).